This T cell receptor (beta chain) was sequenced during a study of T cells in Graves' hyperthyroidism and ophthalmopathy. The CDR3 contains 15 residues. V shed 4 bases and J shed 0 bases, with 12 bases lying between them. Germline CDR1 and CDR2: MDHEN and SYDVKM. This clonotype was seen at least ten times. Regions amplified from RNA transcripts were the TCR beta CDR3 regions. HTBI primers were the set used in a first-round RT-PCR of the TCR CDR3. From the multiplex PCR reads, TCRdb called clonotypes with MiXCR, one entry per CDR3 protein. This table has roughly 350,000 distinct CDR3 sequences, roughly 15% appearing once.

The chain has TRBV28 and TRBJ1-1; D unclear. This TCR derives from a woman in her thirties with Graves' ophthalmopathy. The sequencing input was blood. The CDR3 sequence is CASSYYREMNTEAFF. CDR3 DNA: TGTGCCAGCAGTTATTACCGGGAGATGAACACTGAAGCTTTCTTT.